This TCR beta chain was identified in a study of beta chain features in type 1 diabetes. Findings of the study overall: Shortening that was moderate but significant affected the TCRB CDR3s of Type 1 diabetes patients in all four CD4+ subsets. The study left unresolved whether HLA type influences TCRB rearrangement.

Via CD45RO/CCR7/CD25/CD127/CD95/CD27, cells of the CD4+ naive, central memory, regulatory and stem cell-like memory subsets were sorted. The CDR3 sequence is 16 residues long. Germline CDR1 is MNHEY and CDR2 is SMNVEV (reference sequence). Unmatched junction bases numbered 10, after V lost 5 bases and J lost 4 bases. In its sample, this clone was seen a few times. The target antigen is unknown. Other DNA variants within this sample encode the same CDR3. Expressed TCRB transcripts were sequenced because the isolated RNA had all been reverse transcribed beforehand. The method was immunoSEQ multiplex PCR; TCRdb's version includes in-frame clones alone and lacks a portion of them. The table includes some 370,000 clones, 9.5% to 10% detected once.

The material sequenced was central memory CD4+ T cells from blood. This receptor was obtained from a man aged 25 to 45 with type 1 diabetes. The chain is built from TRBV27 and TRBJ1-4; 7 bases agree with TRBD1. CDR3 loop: CASSLRTGAYNEKLFF. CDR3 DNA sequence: TGTGCCAGCAGTCTCCGGACAGGTGCTTATAATGAAAAACTGTTTTTT.